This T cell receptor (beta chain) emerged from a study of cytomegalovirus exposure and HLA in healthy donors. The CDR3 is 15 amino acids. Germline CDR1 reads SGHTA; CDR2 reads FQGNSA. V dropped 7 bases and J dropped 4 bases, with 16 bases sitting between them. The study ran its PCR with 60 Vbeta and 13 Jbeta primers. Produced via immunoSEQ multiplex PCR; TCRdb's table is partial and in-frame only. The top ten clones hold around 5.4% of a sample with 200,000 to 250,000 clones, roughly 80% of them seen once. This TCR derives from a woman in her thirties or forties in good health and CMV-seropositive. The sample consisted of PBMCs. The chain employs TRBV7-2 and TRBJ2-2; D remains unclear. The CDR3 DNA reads TGTGCCAGCACCTTCTTCGGGTCATCCACCGGGGAGCTGTTTTTT. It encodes CASTFFGSSTGELFF.